This T cell receptor (beta chain) was sequenced for a study of cytomegalovirus exposure and HLA in healthy donors. Study-level findings and limits: Donors belonging to an Asian-associated ancestry cluster reportedly showed fewer N-insertions in productive TCRs than the approximately 700-donor mean, according to what a later analysis found. Researchers catalogued 160 or so TCR beta chains as cytomegalovirus-associated. Among the most significant clusters, several appeared linked to common viral pathogens in a later analysis.

The V segment lost 6 bases and the J segment 5 bases; nucleotides outside the gene matches: 7. CDR1 is LNHDA and CDR2 is SQIVND in the germline V gene (reference sequence). The CDR3 consists of 14 residues. Researchers ran the PCR with 60 Vbeta and 13 Jbeta primers. The data were produced by immunoSEQ multiplex PCR, yet TCRdb's version contains in-frame clones alone and is incomplete. The top ten hold around 1.7% of the sample, which has roughly 130,000 clones, approximately 85% seen once. To note about this clone: No antigen is known for it.

The clonotype comes from a boy aged 10-17 years in good health and CMV-seronegative. The sequencing input was PBMCs. The chain carries TRBV19 and TRBJ2-4, with 7 positions matching TRBD1. CDR3 nucleotides: TGTGCCAGTAGGTCCCTTGACAGGGAAAACATTCAGTACTTC. Amino acids: CASRSLDRENIQYF.